This paragraph reports one T cell receptor beta chain. Its antigen is as yet unknown. This CDR3 has 15 residues. The junction had 9 bases not matched to a gene; V was cut back by 6 bases and J by 3 bases. TCRdb re-derived calls from the reads in MiXCR, one entry per CDR3 protein. The sample has 450,000 to 550,000 distinct CDR3 sequences; 42% are singletons. The sample comes from a study of T cell repertoires in cytomegalovirus infection. At the level of the study: Used in the study were CMV epitopes, some recently identified and HLA-C-restricted, others well-studied and HLA-B-restricted. CMV infection together with matching HLA type was indicated by public TCR beta signatures.

Findings of the study overall: Based on cumulative public TCR beta family frequency, carriers of CMV plus the relevant HLA were identified. There were HLA-C-restricted CMV-specific TCR beta clonotypes dominating the ex vivo response.

The sequence was collected from a human donor in good health (CMV status not recorded). Some clones in this sample may be carry-over from other donors' samples. The chain uses TRBV12-3 or TRBV12-4 and TRBJ2-3; 7 nucleotides align to TRBD1. This sample comprised cultured PBMCs, obtained from culture after CMV antigen stimulation. This CDR3 is CASSPGQHRTDTQYF. The CDR3 DNA sequence: TGTGCCAGCAGCCCGGGACAGCACAGAACAGATACGCAGTATTTT.